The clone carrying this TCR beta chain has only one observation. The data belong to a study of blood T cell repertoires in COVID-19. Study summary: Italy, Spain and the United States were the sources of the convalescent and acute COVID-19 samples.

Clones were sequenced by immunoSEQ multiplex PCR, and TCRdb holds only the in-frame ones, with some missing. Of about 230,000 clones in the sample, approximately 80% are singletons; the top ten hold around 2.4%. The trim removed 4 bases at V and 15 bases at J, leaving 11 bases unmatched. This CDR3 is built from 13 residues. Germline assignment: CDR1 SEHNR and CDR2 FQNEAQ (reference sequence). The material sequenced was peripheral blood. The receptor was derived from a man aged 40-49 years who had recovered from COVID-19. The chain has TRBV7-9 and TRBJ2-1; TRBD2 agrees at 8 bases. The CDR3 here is CASSSGTSGFTFF. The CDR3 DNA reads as TGTGCCAGCAGCTCGGGGACTAGTGGATTTACGTTCTTC.